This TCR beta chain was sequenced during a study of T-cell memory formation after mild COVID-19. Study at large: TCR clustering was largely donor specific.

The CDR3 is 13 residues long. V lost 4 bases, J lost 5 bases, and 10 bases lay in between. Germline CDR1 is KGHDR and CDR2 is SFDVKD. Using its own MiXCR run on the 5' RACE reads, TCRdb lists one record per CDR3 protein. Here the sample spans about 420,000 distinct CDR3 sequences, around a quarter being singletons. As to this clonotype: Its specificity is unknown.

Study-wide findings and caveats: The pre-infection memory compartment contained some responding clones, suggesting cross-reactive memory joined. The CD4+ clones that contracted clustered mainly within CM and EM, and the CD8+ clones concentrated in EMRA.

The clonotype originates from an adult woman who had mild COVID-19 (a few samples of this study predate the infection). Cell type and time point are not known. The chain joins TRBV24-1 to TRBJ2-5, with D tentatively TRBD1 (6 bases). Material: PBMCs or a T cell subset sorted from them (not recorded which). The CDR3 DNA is TGTGCCACCAGTGAGGGGACATCCGAGACCCAGTACTTC. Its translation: CATSEGTSETQYF.